This TCR beta chain was identified in a study of blood T cell repertoires in COVID-19. Study details: The United States, Italy and Spain were the sources of the acute and convalescent COVID-19 samples. Nucleic acid was either cDNA or gDNA, and it came from T cells, B-cell-depleted T cells, or PBMCs.

About this clone: Within the sample, other DNA sequences also encode this same CDR3.

The CDR3 totals 12 residues. V was clipped by 6 bases and J by 4 bases, with 9 bases between them. Germline CDR1 MDHEN, CDR2 SYDVKM. Authors' processing steps: From reference gene primer amplification, estimates of nucleated cell counts were derived. The assay was immunoSEQ multiplex PCR, and TCRdb's table has in-frame clones only and misses some. V and J calls and clone size are those listed in that table; D and trimming were worked out from the DNA. The table lists roughly 110,000 clones, 88% of them singletons. The chain links TRBV28 to TRBJ1-2; D is undetermined. This TCR came from a man aged 50 to 59 with active or convalescent COVID-19. Sequencing used peripheral blood. In DNA form, the CDR3 reads TGTGCCAGCAGCCTGGGAGGCTATGGCTACACCTTC. Protein sequence: CASSLGGYGYTF.